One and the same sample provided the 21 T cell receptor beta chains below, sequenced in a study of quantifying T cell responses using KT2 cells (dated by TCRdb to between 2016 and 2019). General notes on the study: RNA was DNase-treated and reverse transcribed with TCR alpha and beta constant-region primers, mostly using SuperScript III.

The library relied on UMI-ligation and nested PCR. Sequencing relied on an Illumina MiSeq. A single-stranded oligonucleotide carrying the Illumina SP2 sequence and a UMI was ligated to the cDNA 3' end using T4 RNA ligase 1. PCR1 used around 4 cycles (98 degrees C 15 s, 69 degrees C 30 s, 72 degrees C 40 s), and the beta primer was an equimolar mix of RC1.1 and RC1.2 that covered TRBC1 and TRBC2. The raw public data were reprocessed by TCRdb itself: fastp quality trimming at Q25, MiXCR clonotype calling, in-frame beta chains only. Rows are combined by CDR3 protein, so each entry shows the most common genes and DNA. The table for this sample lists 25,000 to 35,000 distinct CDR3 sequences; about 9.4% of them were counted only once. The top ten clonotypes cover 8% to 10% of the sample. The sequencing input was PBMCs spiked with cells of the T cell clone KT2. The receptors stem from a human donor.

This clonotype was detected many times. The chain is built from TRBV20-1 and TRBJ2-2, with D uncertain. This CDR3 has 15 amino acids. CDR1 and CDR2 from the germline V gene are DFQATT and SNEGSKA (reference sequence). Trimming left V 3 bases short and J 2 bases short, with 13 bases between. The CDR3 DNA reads TGCAGTGCTAGTAGGGAAGGTCCTAACACCGGGGAGCTGTTTTTT. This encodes CSASREGPNTGELFF.

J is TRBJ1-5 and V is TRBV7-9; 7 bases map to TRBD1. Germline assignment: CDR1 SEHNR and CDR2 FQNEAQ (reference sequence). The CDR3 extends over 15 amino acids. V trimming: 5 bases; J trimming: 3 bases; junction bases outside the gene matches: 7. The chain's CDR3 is CASSPGDSFNQPQHF. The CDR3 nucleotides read TGTGCCAGCAGCCCTGGGGACAGTTTCAATCAGCCCCAGCATTTT.

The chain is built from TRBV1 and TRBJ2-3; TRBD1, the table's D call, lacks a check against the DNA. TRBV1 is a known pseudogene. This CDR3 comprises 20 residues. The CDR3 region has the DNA TGCACCAGCAGCCAAGATCGGGGGAGGGGGCCTCCCTGGAAAGCAGATACGCAGTATTTT. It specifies CTSSQDRGRGPPWKADTQYF.

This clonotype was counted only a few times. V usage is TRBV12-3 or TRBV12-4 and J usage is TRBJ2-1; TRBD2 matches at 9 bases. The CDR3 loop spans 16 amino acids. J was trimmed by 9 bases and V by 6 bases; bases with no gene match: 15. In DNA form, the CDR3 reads TGTGCCAGCAGCCTTCAGACCTCGACTAGCGGTATTGAGCAGTTCTTC. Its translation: CASSLQTSTSGIEQFF.

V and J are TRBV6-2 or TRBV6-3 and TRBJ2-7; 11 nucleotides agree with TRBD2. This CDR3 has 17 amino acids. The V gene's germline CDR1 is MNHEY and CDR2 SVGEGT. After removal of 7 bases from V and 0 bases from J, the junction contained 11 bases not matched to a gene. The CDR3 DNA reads TGTGCCAGCATGACCCTAGCGGGAGGCCTACACTCCTACGAGCAGTACTTC. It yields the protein CASMTLAGGLHSYEQYF.

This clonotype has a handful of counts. CDR3 sequence: CASSLVPSGITDTQYF. As DNA, the CDR3 is TGTGCCAGCAGCTTAGTCCCTAGCGGGATCACAGATACGCAGTATTTT. This chain joins TRBV7-2 and TRBJ2-3; 9 bases fit TRBD2. The CDR3 is made up of 16 amino acids. V lost 1 base and J lost 2; bases outside the gene matches: 4. Per the germline V gene, CDR1 is SGHTA and CDR2 is FQGNSA. The whole variable domain, filled in from reference TRBV7-2 and TRBJ2-3, reads GAGVSQSPSNKVTEKGKDVELRCDPISGHTALYWYRQSLGQGLEFLIYFQGNSAPDKSGLPSDRFSAERTGGSVSTLTIQRTQQEDSAVYLCASSLVPSGITDTQYFGPGTRLTVL.

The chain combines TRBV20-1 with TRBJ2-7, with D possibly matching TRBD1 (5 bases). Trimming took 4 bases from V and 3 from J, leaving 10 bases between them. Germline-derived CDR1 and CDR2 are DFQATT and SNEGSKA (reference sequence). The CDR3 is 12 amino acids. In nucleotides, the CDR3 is TGCAGTGCTATGCCCACAGGCTACGAGCAGTACTTC. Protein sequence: CSAMPTGYEQYF.

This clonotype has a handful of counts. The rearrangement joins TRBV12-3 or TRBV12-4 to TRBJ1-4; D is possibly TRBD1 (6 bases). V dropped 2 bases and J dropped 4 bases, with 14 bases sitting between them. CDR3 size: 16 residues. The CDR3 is CASSLIGGAGNEKLFF. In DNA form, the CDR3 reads TGTGCCAGCAGTTTAATCGGGGGCGCGGGTAATGAAAAACTGTTTTTT.

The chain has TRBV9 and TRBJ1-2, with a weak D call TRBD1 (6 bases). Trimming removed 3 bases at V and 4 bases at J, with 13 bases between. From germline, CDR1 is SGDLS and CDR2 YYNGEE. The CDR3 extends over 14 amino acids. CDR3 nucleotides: TGTGCCAGCAGCGGGGGGCAGTCCCCCTATGGCTACACCTTC. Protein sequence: CASSGGQSPYGYTF.

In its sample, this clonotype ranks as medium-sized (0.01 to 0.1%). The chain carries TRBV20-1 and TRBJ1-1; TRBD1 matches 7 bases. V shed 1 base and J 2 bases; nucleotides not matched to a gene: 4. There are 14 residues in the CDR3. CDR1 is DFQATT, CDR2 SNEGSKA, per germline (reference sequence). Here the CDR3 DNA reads TGCAGTGCTAGAGGCACAGGGGCAAACACTGAAGCTTTCTTT. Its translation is CSARGTGANTEAFF.

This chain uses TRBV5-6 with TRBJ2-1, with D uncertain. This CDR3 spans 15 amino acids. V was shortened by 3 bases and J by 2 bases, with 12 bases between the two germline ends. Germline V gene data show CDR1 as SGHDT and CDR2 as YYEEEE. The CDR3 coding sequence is TGTGCCAGCAGCTCCAAGGGCTCCACCTACAATGAGCAGTTCTTC. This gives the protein CASSSKGSTYNEQFF.

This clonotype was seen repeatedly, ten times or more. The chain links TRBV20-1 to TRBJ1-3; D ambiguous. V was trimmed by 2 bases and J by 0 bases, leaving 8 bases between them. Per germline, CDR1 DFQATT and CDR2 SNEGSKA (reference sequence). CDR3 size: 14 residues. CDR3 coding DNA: TGCAGTGCTAGAAGGCGGACCTCTGGAAACACCATATATTTT. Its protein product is CSARRRTSGNTIYF.

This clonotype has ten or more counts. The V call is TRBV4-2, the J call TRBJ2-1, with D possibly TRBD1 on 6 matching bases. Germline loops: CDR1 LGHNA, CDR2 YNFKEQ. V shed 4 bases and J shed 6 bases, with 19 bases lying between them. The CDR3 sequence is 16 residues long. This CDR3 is CASSPRAGTKGNEQFF. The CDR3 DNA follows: TGTGCCAGCAGCCCCCGGGCCGGGACAAAGGGCAATGAGCAGTTCTTC.

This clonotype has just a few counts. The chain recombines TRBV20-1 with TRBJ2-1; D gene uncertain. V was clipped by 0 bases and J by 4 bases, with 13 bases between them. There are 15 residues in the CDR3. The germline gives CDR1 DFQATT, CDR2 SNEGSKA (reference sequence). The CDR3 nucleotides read TGCAGTGCTAGAGAGGGGTCCGTACCTTACAATGAGCAGTTCTTC. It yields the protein CSAREGSVPYNEQFF.

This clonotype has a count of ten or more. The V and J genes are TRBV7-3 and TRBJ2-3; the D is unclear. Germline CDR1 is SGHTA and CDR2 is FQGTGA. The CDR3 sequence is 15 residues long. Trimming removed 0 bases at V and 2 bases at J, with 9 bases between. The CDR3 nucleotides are TGTGCCAGCAGCTTAACGGGCACCAACACAGATACGCAGTATTTT. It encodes CASSLTGTNTDTQYF.

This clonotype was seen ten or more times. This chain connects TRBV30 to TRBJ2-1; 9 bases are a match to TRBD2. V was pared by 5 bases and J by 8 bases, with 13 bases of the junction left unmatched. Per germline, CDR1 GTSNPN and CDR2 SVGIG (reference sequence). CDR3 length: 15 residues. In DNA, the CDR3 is TGTGCCTGGGCCCTCAATAGCGGGAGTGGGCATGAGCAGTTCTTC. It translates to CAWALNSGSGHEQFF. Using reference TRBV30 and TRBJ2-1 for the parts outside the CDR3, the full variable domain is SQTIHQWPATLVQPVGSPLSLECTVEGTSNPNLYWYRQAAGRGLQLLFYSVGIGQISSEVPQNLSASRPQDRQFILSSKKLLLSDSGFYLCAWALNSGSGHEQFFGPGTRLTVL.

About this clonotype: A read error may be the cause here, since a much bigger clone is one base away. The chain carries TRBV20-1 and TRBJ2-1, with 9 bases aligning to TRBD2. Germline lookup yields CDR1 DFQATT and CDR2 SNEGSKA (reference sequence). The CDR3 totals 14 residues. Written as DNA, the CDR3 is TGCAGTACTAGTCGCCCTAGCGGGATCTATGAGCAGTTCTTC. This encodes CSTSRPSGIYEQFF.

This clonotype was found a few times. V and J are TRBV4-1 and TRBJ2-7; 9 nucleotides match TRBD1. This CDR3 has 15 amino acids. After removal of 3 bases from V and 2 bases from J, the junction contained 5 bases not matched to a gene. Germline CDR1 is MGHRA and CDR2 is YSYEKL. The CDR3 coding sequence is TGCGCCAGCAGCCAGGTGGGACAGGGAACCTACGAGCAGTACTTC. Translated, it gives CASSQVGQGTYEQYF.

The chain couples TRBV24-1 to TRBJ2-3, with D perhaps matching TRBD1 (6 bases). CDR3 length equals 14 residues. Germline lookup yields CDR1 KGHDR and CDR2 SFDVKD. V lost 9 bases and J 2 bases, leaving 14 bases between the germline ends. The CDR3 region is CATSEGTNTDTQYF. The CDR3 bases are TGTGCCACCTCAGAAGGGACAAACACAGATACGCAGTATTTT.

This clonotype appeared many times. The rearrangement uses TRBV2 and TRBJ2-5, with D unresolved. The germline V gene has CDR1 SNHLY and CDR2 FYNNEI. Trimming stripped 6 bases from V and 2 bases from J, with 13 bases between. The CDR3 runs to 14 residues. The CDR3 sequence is CASSRTTAQETQYF. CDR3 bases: TGTGCCAGCAGCCGAACCACTGCGCAAGAGACCCAGTACTTC.

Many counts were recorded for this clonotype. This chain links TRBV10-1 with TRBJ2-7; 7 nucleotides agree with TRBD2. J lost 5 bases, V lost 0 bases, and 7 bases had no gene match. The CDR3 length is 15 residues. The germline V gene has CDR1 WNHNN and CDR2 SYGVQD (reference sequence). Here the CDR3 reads CASSESRGLTHEQYF. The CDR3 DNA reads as TGCGCCAGCAGTGAGTCGAGGGGACTAACTCACGAGCAGTACTTC.